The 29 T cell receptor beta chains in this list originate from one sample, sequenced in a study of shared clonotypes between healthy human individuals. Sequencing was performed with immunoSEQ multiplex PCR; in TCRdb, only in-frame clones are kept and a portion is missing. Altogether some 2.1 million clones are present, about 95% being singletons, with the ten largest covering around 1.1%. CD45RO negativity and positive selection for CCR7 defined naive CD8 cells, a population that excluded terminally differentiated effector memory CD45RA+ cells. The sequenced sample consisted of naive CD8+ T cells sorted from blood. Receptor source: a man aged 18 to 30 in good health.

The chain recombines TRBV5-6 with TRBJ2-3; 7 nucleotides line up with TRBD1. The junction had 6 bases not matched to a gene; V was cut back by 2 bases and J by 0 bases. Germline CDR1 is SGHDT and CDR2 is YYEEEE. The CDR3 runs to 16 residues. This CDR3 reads CASSLHTGASTDTQYF. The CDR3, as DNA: TGTGCCAGCAGCTTACACACAGGGGCGAGCACAGATACGCAGTATTTT.

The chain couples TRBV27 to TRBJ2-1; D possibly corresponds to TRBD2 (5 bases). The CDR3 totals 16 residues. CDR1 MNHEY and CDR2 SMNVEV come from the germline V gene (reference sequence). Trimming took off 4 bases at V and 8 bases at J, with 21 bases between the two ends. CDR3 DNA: TGTGCCAGCAGTTCCAACGAGCGGATCATCGGGGATGAGCAGTTCTTC. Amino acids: CASSSNERIIGDEQFF.

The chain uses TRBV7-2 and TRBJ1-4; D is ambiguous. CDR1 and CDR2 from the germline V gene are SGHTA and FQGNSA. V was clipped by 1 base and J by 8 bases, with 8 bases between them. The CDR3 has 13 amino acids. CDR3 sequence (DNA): TGTGCCAGCAGCTTAGTGACAAAGGAAAAACTGTTTTTT. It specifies CASSLVTKEKLFF. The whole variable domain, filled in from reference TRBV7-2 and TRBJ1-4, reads GAGVSQSPSNKVTEKGKDVELRCDPISGHTALYWYRQSLGQGLEFLIYFQGNSAPDKSGLPSDRFSAERTGGSVSTLTIQRTQQEDSAVYLCASSLVTKEKLFFGSGTQLSVL.

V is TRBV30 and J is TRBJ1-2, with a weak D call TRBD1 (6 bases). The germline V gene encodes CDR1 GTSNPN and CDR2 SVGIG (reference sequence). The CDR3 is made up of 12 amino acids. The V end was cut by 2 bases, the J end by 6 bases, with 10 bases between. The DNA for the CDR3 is TGTGCCTGGAGTTGGTCAGGGGATGGCTACACCTTC. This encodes CAWSWSGDGYTF.

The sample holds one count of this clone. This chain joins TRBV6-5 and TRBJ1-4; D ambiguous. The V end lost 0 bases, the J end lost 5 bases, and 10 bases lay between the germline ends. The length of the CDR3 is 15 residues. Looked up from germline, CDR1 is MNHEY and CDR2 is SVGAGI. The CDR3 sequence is CASSYSPQPNEKLFF. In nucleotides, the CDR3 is TGTGCCAGCAGTTACTCCCCCCAGCCGAATGAAAAACTGTTTTTT.

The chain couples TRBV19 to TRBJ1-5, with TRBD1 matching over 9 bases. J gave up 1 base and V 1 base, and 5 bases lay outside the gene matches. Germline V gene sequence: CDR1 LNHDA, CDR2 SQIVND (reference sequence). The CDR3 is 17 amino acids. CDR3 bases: TGTGCCAGTAGTATAGTTATCGGGACAGGGAGCAATCAGCCCCAGCATTTT. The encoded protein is CASSIVIGTGSNQPQHF.

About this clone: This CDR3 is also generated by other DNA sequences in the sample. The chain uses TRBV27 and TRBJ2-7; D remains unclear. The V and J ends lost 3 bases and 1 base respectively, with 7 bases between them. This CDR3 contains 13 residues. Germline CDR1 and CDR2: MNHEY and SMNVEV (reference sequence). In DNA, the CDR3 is TGTGCCAGCAGTTTCAGAGCTTCCTACGAGCAGTACTTC. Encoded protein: CASSFRASYEQYF.

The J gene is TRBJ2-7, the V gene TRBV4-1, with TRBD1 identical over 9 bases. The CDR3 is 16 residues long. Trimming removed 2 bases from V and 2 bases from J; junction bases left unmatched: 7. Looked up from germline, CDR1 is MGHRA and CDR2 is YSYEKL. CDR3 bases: TGCGCCAGCAGCCAAAGGGTACAGGGGGCCCCCTACGAGCAGTACTTC. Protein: CASSQRVQGAPYEQYF.

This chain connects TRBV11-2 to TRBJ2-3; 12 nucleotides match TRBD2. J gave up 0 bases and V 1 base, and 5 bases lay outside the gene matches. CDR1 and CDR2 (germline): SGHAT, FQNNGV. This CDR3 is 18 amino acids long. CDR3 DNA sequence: TGTGCCAGCAGCTTAGGGACTAGCGGGACCCGCAGCACAGATACGCAGTATTTT. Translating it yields CASSLGTSGTRSTDTQYF.

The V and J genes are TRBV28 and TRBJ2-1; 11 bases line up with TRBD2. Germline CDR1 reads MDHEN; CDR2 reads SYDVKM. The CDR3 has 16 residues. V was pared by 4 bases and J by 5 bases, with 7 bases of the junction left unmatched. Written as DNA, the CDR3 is TGTGCCAGCAGTTCCTTGGGACTAGCGGAACACAATGAGCAGTTCTTC. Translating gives CASSSLGLAEHNEQFF.

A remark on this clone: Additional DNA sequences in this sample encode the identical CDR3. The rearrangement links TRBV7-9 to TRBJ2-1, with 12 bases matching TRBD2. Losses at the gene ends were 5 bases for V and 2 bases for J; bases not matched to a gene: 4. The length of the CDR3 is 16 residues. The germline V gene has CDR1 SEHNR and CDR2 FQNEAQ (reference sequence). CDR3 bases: TGTGCCAGCAGCCCCCGGACTAGCGGGACCTACAATGAGCAGTTCTTC. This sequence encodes CASSPRTSGTYNEQFF.

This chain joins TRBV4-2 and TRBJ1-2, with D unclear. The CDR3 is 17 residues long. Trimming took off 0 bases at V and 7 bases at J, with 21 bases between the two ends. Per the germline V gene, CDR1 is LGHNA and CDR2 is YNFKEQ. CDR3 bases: TGTGCCAGCAGCCAAGAAGGGTTTTCGTCCCAATCTTCTGGCTACACCTTC. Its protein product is CASSQEGFSSQSSGYTF.

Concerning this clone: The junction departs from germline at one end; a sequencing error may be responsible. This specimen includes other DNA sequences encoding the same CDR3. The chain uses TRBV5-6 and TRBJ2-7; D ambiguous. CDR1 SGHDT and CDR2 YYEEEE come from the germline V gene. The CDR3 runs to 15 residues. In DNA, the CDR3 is TGCGCCAGCAGCTTGGTTGGTCTAGATATCTACGAGCAGTACTTC. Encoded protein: CASSLVGLDIYEQYF.

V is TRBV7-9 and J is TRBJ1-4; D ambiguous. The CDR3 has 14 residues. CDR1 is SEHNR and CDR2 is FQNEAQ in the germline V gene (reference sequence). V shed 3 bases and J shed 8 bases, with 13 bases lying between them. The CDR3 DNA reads TGTGCCAGCAGCTTTGGTATCGGGAGCGAAAAACTGTTTTTT. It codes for CASSFGIGSEKLFF.

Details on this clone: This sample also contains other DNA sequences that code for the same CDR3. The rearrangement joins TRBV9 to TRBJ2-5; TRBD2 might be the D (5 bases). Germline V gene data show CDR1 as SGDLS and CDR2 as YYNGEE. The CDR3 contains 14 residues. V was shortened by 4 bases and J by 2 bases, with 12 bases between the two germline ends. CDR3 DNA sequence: TGTGCCAGCAGCCCCGAGGGCCTTCAAGAGACCCAGTACTTC. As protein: CASSPEGLQETQYF.

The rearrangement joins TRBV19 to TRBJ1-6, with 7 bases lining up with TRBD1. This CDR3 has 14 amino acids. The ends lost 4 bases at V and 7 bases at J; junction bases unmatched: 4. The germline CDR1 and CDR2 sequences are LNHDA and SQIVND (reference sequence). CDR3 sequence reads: CASSTDRENSPLHF. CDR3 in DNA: TGTGCCAGTAGTACTGACAGGGAAAATTCACCCCTCCACTTT. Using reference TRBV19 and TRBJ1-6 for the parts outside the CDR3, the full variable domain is DGGITQSPKYLFRKEGQNVTLSCEQNLNHDAMYWYRQDPGQGLRLIYYSQIVNDFQKGDIAEGYSVSREKKESFPLTVTSAQKNPTAFYLCASSTDRENSPLHFGNGTRLTVT.

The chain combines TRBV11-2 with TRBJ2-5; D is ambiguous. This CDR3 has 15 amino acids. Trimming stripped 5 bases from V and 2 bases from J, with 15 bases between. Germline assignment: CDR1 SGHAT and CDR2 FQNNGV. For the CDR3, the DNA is TGTGCCAGCAGCCCCCCCGGGCGTTTTCAAGAGACCCAGTACTTC. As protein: CASSPPGRFQETQYF.

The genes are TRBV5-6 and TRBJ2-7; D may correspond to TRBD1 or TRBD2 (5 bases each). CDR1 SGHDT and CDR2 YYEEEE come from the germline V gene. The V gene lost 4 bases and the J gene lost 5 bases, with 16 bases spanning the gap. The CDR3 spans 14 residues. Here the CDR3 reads CASSPPGAYDEQYF. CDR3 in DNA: TGTGCCAGCAGCCCGCCCGGGGCCTACGACGAGCAGTACTTC.

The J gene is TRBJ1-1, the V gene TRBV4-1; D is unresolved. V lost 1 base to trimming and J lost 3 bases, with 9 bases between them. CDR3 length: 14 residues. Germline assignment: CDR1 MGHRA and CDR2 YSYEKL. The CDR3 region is CASSQVDLYTEAFF. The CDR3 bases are TGCGCCAGCAGCCAAGTGGACTTATACACTGAAGCTTTCTTT.

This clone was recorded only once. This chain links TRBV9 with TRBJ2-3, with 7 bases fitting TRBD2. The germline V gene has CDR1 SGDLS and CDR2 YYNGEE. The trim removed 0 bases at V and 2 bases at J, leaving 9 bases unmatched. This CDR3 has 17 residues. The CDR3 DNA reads TGTGCCAGCAGCGTAGAGGCTAGCGGATTCGTCACAGATACGCAGTATTTT. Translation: CASSVEASGFVTDTQYF. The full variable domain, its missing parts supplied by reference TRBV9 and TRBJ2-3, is DSGVTQTPKHLITATGQRVTLRCSPRSGDLSVYWYQQSLDQGLQFLIQYYNGEERAKGNILERFSAQQFPDLHSELNLSSLELGDSALYFCASSVEASGFVTDTQYFGPGTRLTVL.

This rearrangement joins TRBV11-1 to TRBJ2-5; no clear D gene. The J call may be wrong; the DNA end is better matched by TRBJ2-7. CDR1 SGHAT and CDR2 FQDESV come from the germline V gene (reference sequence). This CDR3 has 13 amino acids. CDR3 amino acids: CASSLGSSYEQYF. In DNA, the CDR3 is TGTGCCAGCAGCTTAGGCAGTTCCTACGAGCAGTACTTC.

The CDR3 bases are TGTGCCAGCAAGACCAGCGGGGTGGGGGCAGATACGCAGTATTTT. As protein: CASKTSGVGADTQYF. V is TRBV6-6 and J is TRBJ2-3; the match to TRBD2 covers 7 bases. CDR3 length: 15 residues. Germline V CDR1 and CDR2: MNHNY, SVGAGI (reference sequence). The junction had 11 bases not matched to a gene; V was cut back by 7 bases and J by 4 bases.

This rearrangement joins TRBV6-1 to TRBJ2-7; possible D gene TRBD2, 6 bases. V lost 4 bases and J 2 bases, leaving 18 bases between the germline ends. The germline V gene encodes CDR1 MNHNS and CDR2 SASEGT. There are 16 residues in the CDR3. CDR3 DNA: TGTGCCAGCAGTGTATCCGGGGGTGGTCTACCCTACGAGCAGTACTTC. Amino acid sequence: CASSVSGGGLPYEQYF.

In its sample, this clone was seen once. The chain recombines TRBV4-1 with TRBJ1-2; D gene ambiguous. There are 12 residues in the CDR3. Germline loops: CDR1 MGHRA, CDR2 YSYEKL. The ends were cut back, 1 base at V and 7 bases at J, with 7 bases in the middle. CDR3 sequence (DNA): TGCGCCAGCAGCCAAGGGGAGGGTGGCTACACCTTC. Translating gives CASSQGEGGYTF.

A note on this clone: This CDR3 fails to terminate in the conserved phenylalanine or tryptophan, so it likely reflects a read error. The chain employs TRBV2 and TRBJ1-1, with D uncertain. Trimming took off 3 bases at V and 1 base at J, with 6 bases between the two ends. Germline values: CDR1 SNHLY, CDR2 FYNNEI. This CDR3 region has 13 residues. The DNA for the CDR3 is TGTGCCAGCAGTGAGGGAGGGAACACTGAAGCTTTCCTT. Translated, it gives CASSEGGNTEAFL.

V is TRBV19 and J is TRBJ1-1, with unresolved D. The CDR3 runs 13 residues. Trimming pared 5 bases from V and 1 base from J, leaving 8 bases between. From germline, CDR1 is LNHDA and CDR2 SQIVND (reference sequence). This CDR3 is CASSPLGNTEAFF. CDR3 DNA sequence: TGTGCCAGTAGTCCGTTGGGGAACACTGAAGCTTTCTTT.

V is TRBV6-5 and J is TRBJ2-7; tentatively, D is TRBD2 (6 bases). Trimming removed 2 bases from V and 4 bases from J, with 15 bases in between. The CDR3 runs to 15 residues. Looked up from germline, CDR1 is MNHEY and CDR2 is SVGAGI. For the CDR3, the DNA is TGTGCCAGCAGTTACGGGGGGACGCTCGTTTACGAGCAGTACTTC. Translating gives CASSYGGTLVYEQYF.

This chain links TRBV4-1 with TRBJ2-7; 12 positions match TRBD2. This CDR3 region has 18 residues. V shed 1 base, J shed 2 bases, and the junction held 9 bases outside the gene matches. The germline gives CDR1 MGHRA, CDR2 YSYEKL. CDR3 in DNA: TGCGCCAGCAGCCAAGGCCCCGGACTAGCGGGGAGTACCTACGAGCAGTACTTC. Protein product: CASSQGPGLAGSTYEQYF.

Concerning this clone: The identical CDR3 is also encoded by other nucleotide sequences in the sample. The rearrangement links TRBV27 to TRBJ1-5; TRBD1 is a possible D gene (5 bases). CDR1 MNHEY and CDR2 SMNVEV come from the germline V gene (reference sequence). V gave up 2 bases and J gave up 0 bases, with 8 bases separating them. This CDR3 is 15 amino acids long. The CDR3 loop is CASSLVGGSNQPQHF. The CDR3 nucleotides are TGTGCCAGCAGTTTAGTGGGGGGTAGCAATCAGCCCCAGCATTTT.